Below are 5 T cell receptor beta chains sequenced from a single sample in a study of blood T cell repertoires in COVID-19. Sequencing was performed with immunoSEQ multiplex PCR; in TCRdb, only in-frame clones are kept and a portion is missing. The sample lists about 250,000 clones, about 90% occurring once. The sample comprised peripheral blood. The receptors were sampled from a man older than 75 with acute or convalescent COVID-19.

The V call is TRBV11-3, the J call TRBJ2-3, with TRBD2 as a possible D gene (5 bases). CDR3 size: 13 residues. Germline CDR1 is SGHNT and CDR2 is YENEEA. V dropped 2 bases and J dropped 5 bases, with 8 bases sitting between them. CDR3: CASSLRRIDTQYF. In DNA, the CDR3 is TGTGCCAGCAGCTTACGGAGGATAGATACGCAGTATTTT.

This clone was picked up one time. Written as DNA, the CDR3 is TGTGCCAGCACTATGGACAGGTTCTCTGGAAACACCATATATTTT. Translation gives CASTMDRFSGNTIYF. V usage is TRBV5-5 and J usage is TRBJ1-3; 7 bases match TRBD1. The CDR3 runs to 15 residues. V lost 6 bases and J lost 0; bases outside the gene matches: 6. Per germline, CDR1 SGHKS and CDR2 YYEKEE (reference sequence). Full variable domain (rest looked up from reference TRBV5-5 and TRBJ1-3): DAGVTQSPTHLIKTRGQQVTLRCSPISGHKSVSWYQQVLGQGPQFIFQYYEKEERGRGNFPDRFSARQFPNYSSELNVNALLLGDSALYLCASTMDRFSGNTIYFGEGSWLTVV.

This rearrangement joins TRBV19 to TRBJ2-5; 15 bases align to TRBD2. The CDR3 has 16 amino acids. Trimming took 5 bases from V and 4 from J; bases not matched to a gene: 5. CDR1 and CDR2 from the germline V gene are LNHDA and SQIVND (reference sequence). Written as DNA, the CDR3 is TGTGCCAGTAGTTGGACTAGCGGGGGGGCAGGAGAGACCCAGTACTTC. Amino acids: CASSWTSGGAGETQYF. Using reference TRBV19 and TRBJ2-5 for the parts outside the CDR3, the full variable domain is DGGITQSPKYLFRKEGQNVTLSCEQNLNHDAMYWYRQDPGQGLRLIYYSQIVNDFQKGDIAEGYSVSREKKESFPLTVTSAQKNPTAFYLCASSWTSGGAGETQYFGPGTRLLVL.

This chain links TRBV6-1 with TRBJ2-5; 10 nucleotides line up with TRBD2. This CDR3 has 18 residues. Germline CDR1 is MNHNS and CDR2 is SASEGT. Trimming removed 1 base from V and 2 bases from J; junction bases left unmatched: 10. CDR3: CASSEVAGGRGPQETQYF. As DNA, the CDR3 is TGTGCCAGCAGTGAAGTAGCGGGGGGCCGGGGCCCTCAAGAGACCCAGTACTTC.

The chain employs TRBV12-3 or TRBV12-4 and TRBJ1-1; no clear D gene. This CDR3 contains 12 residues. V gave up 5 bases and J gave up 5 bases, with 9 bases separating them. The CDR3 DNA sequence: TGTGCCAGCAGTCCTTCAGGAACTGAAGCTTTCTTT. This codes for CASSPSGTEAFF.